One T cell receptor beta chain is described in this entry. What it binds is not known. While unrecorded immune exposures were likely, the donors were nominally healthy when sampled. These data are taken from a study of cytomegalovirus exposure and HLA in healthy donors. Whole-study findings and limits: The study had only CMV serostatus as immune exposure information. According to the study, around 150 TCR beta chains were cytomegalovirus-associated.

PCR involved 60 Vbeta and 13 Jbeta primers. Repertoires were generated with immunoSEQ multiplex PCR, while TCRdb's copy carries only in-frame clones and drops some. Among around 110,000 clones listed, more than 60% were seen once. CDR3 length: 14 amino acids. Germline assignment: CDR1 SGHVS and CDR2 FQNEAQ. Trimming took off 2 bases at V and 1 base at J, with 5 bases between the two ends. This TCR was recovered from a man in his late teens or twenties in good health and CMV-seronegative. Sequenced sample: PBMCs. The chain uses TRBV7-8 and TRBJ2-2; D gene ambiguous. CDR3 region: CASSLSGNTGELFF. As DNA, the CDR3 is TGTGCCAGCAGCTTATCCGGGAACACCGGGGAGCTGTTTTTT.